A single sample gave rise to the 14 T cell receptor beta chains below, sequenced in a study of human T cells and chemical hapten exposure (dated by TCRdb to 2020 to 2023). The time point tag for this specimen amounts to: healthy volunteer bleed at 6 weeks. Total RNA was isolated from unfractionated whole blood collected in Tempus Blood RNA tubes. Receptor libraries were prepared by RACE. The reads were generated on a NextSeq 500. TCRdb reworked the public reads: Q25 trimming with fastp, MiXCR clone assembly, productive beta chains retained. Rows are combined by CDR3 protein, so each entry shows the most common genes and DNA. The table for this sample lists about 45,000 distinct CDR3 sequences; 3.5% to 4% of them were counted only once. In total, the top ten clones hold 5.6% of the sample. Sequencing input: whole blood. The receptors come from a human donor in good health. Some clones in this sample may be carry-over from other donors' samples.

This clonotype was picked up a small number of times. The chain has TRBV11-2 and TRBJ2-3; unclear D gene. The CDR3 totals 13 residues. Per germline, CDR1 SGHAT and CDR2 FQNNGV. Trimming took 5 bases from V and 3 from J, leaving 9 bases between them. In DNA, the CDR3 is TGTGCCAGCAGCCACGGATTGACAGATACGCAGTATTTT. This gives the protein CASSHGLTDTQYF.

This clonotype was detected many times. The V and J genes are TRBV6-4 and TRBJ1-1; D gene unclear. The V end lost 3 bases, the J end lost 3 bases, and 11 bases lay between the germline ends. The V gene's germline CDR1 is MRHNA and CDR2 SNTAGT. The CDR3 spans 14 residues. CDR3 sequence: CASSDRSEDTEAFF. In DNA, the CDR3 is TGTGCCAGCAGTGATAGGTCTGAAGACACTGAAGCTTTCTTT.

This clonotype has ten or more counts. The chain carries TRBV10-1 and TRBJ2-3; TRBD2 aligns across 7 bases. V dropped 0 bases and J dropped 5; count of bases not matched to a gene: 14. CDR3 length: 18 residues. The germline V gene has CDR1 WNHNN and CDR2 SYGVQD (reference sequence). This CDR3 reads CASSESILGDYRKDTQYF. The CDR3 DNA follows: TGCGCCAGCAGTGAGTCAATCTTGGGGGACTACAGGAAAGATACGCAGTATTTT.

This clonotype has ten or more counts. V usage is TRBV21-1 and J usage is TRBJ2-1; the table's D gene call, TRBD2, was not cross checked with the DNA. TRBV21-1 is a pseudogene. The CDR3 has 19 amino acids. CDR3 bases: TGTGCCAGCAGCGTAGGGGAGGGACGCGGGACGCCCTCCTACAATGAGCAGTTCTTC. It specifies CASSVGEGRGTPSYNEQFF.

This clonotype occurred many times. The V and J genes are TRBV6-5 and TRBJ2-6; 8 nucleotides line up with TRBD1. CDR1 and CDR2 (germline): MNHEY, SVGAGI. V dropped 6 bases and J dropped 4; count of bases not matched to a gene: 5. The CDR3 runs 15 residues. The CDR3 spells CASRTTGAGANVLTF. The CDR3 DNA follows: TGTGCCAGCAGAACGACAGGGGCCGGGGCCAACGTCCTGACTTTC.

The rearrangement uses TRBV27 and TRBJ1-1, with 7 nucleotides matching TRBD1. J was trimmed by 4 bases and V by 5 bases; bases with no gene match: 13. CDR1 MNHEY and CDR2 SMNVEV come from the germline V gene (reference sequence). The CDR3 is made up of 16 amino acids. CDR3 in amino acids: CASSPPPRGGGTEAFF. As DNA, the CDR3 is TGTGCCAGCAGTCCCCCCCCGAGAGGGGGCGGCACTGAAGCTTTCTTT.

The chain couples TRBV6-2 or TRBV6-3 to TRBJ1-1; a weak D match, TRBD1 (6 bases). Germline CDR1 is MNHEY and CDR2 is SVGEGT. Trimming removed 7 bases from V and 6 bases from J, with 12 bases in between. The CDR3 totals 12 residues. This CDR3 reads CASTPTGSEAFF. Written as DNA, the CDR3 is TGTGCCAGCACCCCGACAGGTTCTGAAGCTTTCTTT.

This clonotype came up many times. The chain links TRBV28 to TRBJ2-7, with D maybe TRBD2 (6 bases). The ends were cut back, 2 bases at V and 3 bases at J, with 17 bases in the middle. Germline V CDR1 and CDR2: MDHEN, SYDVKM. The CDR3 runs 16 residues. The CDR3: CASSLGQAGIIYEQYF. The CDR3 bases are TGTGCCAGCAGTTTAGGGCAGGCGGGAATTATCTACGAGCAGTACTTC. Drawing the rest from reference TRBV28 and TRBJ2-7, the complete variable domain is DVKVTQSSRYLVKRTGEKVFLECVQDMDHENMFWYRQDPGLGLRLIYFSYDVKMKEKGDIPEGYSVSREKKERFSLILESASTNQTSMYLCASSLGQAGIIYEQYFGPGTRLTVT.

This clonotype was counted only a few times. This rearrangement joins TRBV18 to TRBJ2-1, with TRBD2 matching over 7 bases. Per the germline V gene, CDR1 is KGHSH and CDR2 is LQKENI. The CDR3 has 15 residues. V was pared by 3 bases and J by 6 bases, with 8 bases of the junction left unmatched. This CDR3 is CASSPGLRSSNEQFF. DNA for the CDR3: TGTGCCAGCTCACCGGGACTACGCTCGAGCAATGAGCAGTTCTTC.

This clonotype was observed many times. In DNA form, the CDR3 reads TGTGCCAGCAGTGAAGCGGGACGGCTAGCGGCCGAGCAGTACTTC. Its translation: CASSEAGRLAAEQYF. The chain combines TRBV2 with TRBJ2-7; 7 bases are a match to TRBD2. The germline V gene has CDR1 SNHLY and CDR2 FYNNEI. The CDR3 length is 15 residues. The V segment lost 0 bases and the J segment 6 bases; nucleotides outside the gene matches: 8.

This clonotype was picked up many times. V usage is TRBV18 and J usage is TRBJ2-1, with D hard to call. The CDR3 consists of 15 residues. Trimming shortened V by 0 bases and J by 4 bases, and 10 bases separated the two germline ends. CDR1 KGHSH and CDR2 LQKENI come from the germline V gene. DNA of the CDR3: TGTGCCAGCTCACCACCGATCAGCAGGTACAATGAGCAGTTCTTC. It encodes CASSPPISRYNEQFF. The complete variable domain, with remaining parts taken from reference TRBV18 and TRBJ2-1, reads NAGVMQNPRHLVRRRGQEARLRCSPMKGHSHVYWYRQLPEEGLKFMVYLQKENIIDESGMPKERFSAEFPKEGPSILRIQQVVRGDSAAYFCASSPPISRYNEQFFGPGTRLTVL.

Many counts were recorded for this clonotype. The J gene is TRBJ1-1, the V gene TRBV7-6; D is ambiguous. Trimming removed 0 bases at V and 0 bases at J, with 8 bases between. The CDR3 is 15 amino acids. Germline CDR1 SGHVS, CDR2 FNYEAQ. CDR3 DNA: TGTGCCAGCAGCTTAGCCGAGAATATGAACACTGAAGCTTTCTTT. Its translation: CASSLAENMNTEAFF.

Ten or more counts support this clonotype. The chain joins TRBV20-1 to TRBJ1-4, with a tentative D call TRBD1 (6 bases). V lost 6 bases and J lost 6, with 17 bases in between. The CDR3 extends over 14 amino acids. From germline, CDR1 is DFQATT and CDR2 SNEGSKA (reference sequence). The DNA for the CDR3 is TGCAGTGCGCCCCGAGGGGGGAGGGATGAAAAACTGTTTTTT. Protein: CSAPRGGRDEKLFF.

At least ten counts were recorded for this clonotype. The chain carries TRBV2 and TRBJ2-2; the match to TRBD2 covers 9 bases. The CDR3 runs to 15 residues. Germline values: CDR1 SNHLY, CDR2 FYNNEI. V was clipped by 6 bases and J by 3 bases; unmatched bases: 5. The CDR3 DNA is TGTGCCAGCAGCCTGACTAGCGGTCACACCGGGGAGCTGTTTTTT. Translated: CASSLTSGHTGELFF.